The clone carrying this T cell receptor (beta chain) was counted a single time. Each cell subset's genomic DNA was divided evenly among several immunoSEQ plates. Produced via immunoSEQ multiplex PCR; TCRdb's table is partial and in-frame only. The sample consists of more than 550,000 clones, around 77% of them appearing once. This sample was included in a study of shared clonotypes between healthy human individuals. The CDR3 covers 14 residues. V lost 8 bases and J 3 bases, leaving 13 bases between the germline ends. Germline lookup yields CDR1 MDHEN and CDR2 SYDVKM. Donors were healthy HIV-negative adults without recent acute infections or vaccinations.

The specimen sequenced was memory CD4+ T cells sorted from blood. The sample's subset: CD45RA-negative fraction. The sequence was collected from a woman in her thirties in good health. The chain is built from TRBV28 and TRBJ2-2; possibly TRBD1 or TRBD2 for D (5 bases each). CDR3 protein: CASSPGRDTGELFF. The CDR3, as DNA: TGTGCCAGCTCACCGGGGCGGGACACCGGGGAGCTGTTTTTT.